This T cell receptor beta chain is from a study of tumor and adjacent non-tumor tissue in lung cancer. TCRbeta libraries were built with three rounds of nested PCR, modified from ARM-PCR. TCRdb re-derived calls from the multiplex PCR reads in MiXCR, one entry per CDR3 protein. The sample records fewer than 120,000 distinct CDR3 sequences, about 80% being singletons. RNA was extracted from bulk tissue without any cell sorting. With respect to this clonotype: An end of the junction does not agree with germline; a read error may underlie this.

The germline CDR1 and CDR2 sequences are SGHNT and YYREEE (reference sequence). This CDR3 spans 14 amino acids. The genes are TRBV5-4 and TRBJ2-5; D is undetermined. This TCR came from a man between 70 and 80 years old with non-small cell lung cancer. Sequenced material: lung tumor tissue. This chain's CDR3 is CASSLGGIVGAQYF. CDR3 DNA: TGTGCCAGCAGTTTGGGTGGCATTGTTGGGGCCCAGTACTTC.